This T cell receptor beta chain is drawn from a study of blood T cell repertoires in COVID-19. The CDR3 is 13 residues long. Germline values: CDR1 SQVTM, CDR2 ANQGSEA. V lost 0 bases and J 0 bases, leaving 6 bases between the germline ends. Clones were read by immunoSEQ multiplex PCR, and TCRdb kept only the in-frame ones, dropping some. This sample yields about 97,000 clones, of which 90% are seen a single time; about 1.8% belongs to the top ten. The chain employs TRBV29-1 and TRBJ2-7; D is uncertain. The receptor was isolated from a man aged 60 to 75 with acute or convalescent COVID-19. The sequenced sample was peripheral blood. The CDR3 sequence is CSVEDPGSYEQYV. The CDR3 DNA is TGCAGCGTTGAAGATCCAGGCTCCTACGAGCAGTACGTC.